A selection of T cell receptor beta chains follows, all from one sample in a study of T cells after posttransplantation cyclophosphamide. Profiled with immunoSEQ multiplex PCR; TCRdb holds only in-frame clones, not every one. The sample carries 15,000 to 20,000 clones, about 85% recorded once. The material sequenced was PBMCs, taken after allogeneic stem cell transplant with calcineurin inhibitor and methotrexate. The receptor source for this set is a female patient aged 18 to 29 who received an allogeneic stem cell transplant from an unrelated donor, was CMV-positive, and had acute and chronic GVHD. Some T cells may trace back to the graft donor. The CDR3 runs from the conserved cysteine through the conserved F or W. The order of the fields is D gene, V gene, CDR3 length, CDR3 protein. A D gene is named only where the DNA matches it firmly.

>NA|TRBV13|16
CASSPDGVSSTDTQYF
>NA|TRBV29-1|12
CSVRDNYYEQYF
>TRBD2|TRBV27|14
CASSHQGLAVEQYF
>NA|TRBV5-1|14
CASSLRVYTGELFF
>TRBD1|TRBV11-2|16
CASSLRSGGHGNTIYF
>NA|TRBV7-2|18
CASSLAGGGASGANVLTF
>NA|TRBV7-9|15
CASSLLDRDINEQFF
>TRBD2|TRBV19|12
CASGEGGYEQYF
>NA|TRBV6-6|14
CASAGSRGGETQYF
>TRBD2|TRBV10-2|17
CASTLSLAGARTGELFF
>TRBD1|TRBV7-9|16
CASSLSTGGSNQPQHF
>TRBD1|TRBV27|14
CASRGGRGNEKLFF
>NA|TRBV7-9|15
CASSLYTSPQETQYF
>TRBD2|TRBV2|14
CASRRTSGADTQYF
>NA|TRBV12-2|20
CASRFPDGGTLAGIYYEQYF
>TRBD2|TRBV19|17
CASSIDVAGEGRETQYF
>TRBD1|TRBV11-2|16
CASSQEIGTGHYEQYF
>NA|TRBV4-2|18
CASSPSTHEGKRTGELFF
>TRBD2|TRBV6-1|16
CASSEAIPGAGGAEFF
>NA|TRBV4-2|14
CASSQDQGPAEQYF
>NA|TRBV19|14
CASRAGYSTDTQYF
>TRBD2|TRBV4-2|14
CASSQAGEVRELFF
>NA|TRBV7-9|14
CASSLSGGNYGYTF
>TRBD1|TRBV11-1|15
CASRKRTGGQETQYF
>TRBD2|TRBV2|16
CASSESPAGGHYEQYF
>TRBD1|TRBV7-9|14
CASSLYRDRTEQFF
>NA|TRBV5-8|13
CASSFRGGYGYTF
>TRBD2|TRBV19|15
CASSIQSGRVYEQYF
>NA|TRBV29-1|14
CSVVNSPPLDEQYF
>TRBD1|TRBV6-1|13
CASNGQARTEAFF
>TRBD1|TRBV19|18
CASSTTGGAWVIGEKLFF
>TRBD2|TRBV5-4|17
CASSLAQVAGGTGELFF
>NA|TRBV6-6|14
CASSQGPSTDTQYF
>TRBD2|TRBV27|14
CASSQGTSLNEQFF
>TRBD2|TRBV7-9|15
CASSSTSGTSYEQYF
>TRBD2|TRBV13|15
CASSLGAGGTDTQYF
>NA|TRBV28|17
CASSSLIRDGSSYEQYF
>TRBD1|TRBV13|13
CASSRGQGNEQFF
>NA|TRBV6-6|15
CASRWTREWYTEAFF